These T cell receptor beta chains were read from a single sample in a study of beta chain features in type 1 diabetes. This table comes from immunoSEQ multiplex PCR, and its TCRdb copy is limited to in-frame clones, with some not included. The sample consists of about 320,000 clones, less than 15% of them appearing once. The sample taken for sequencing was central memory CD4+ T cells from blood. These receptors all stem from a man between 25 and 39 years old in good health. CDR3s include the opening cysteine and the closing phenylalanine or tryptophan. D genes are given only for firm matches. Only some rows state a clone size, as once, few, many or a class for expanded clones.

d_gene	v_gene	len	j_gene	abundance	CDR3nt	CDR3aa
TRBD2	TRBV19	14	TRBJ2-1	few	TGTGCCAGTAGTGCTTGGACTAGCGATAATCGGCAGTTCTTC	CASSAWTSDNRQFF
-	TRBV6-1	15	TRBJ1-5	-	TGTGCCTCCCGGCACCAAGCAGATAGCAATCAGCCCCAGCATTTT	CASRHQADSNQPQHF
-	TRBV2	15	TRBJ1-2	few	TGTGCCAGCATTCCCGGGGTAGGGTTGCGGTATGGCTACACCTTC	CASIPGVGLRYGYTF
-	TRBV6-5	13	TRBJ2-7	-	TGTGCCAGCAGTTACGACGAGGGATACGAGCAGTACTTC	CASSYDEGYEQYF
TRBD1	TRBV5-6	15	TRBJ2-1	-	TGTGCCAGCAGCCATACTGGGACAGGGCCCAATGAGCAGTTCTTC	CASSHTGTGPNEQFF
TRBD1	TRBV25-1	15	TRBJ1-2	-	TGTGCCAGCAGTGAAACAGGGGTACCGCGCTATGGCTACACCTTC	CASSETGVPRYGYTF
-	TRBV7-2	15	TRBJ1-3	-	TGTGCCAGCAGCTACCACAGGGACGTGGGAAACACCATATATTTT	CASSYHRDVGNTIYF
-	TRBV7-3	13	TRBJ2-2	many	TGTGCCAGCAGCCTAACCGTGACCGGGGAGCTGTTTTTT	CASSLTVTGELFF
-	TRBV19	14	TRBJ2-2	few	TGTGCCAGTAGTAACCCGGGGGATACCGGGGAGCTGTTTTTT	CASSNPGDTGELFF
-	TRBV7-2	15	TRBJ2-3	-	TGTGCCAGCAGCCGCTCGGGATGGGGCACAGATACGCAGTATTTT	CASSRSGWGTDTQYF
-	TRBV29-1	13	TRBJ1-5	-	TGCAGCGTTGAAGGGGTTAGGGGTCAGCCCCAGCATTTT	CSVEGVRGQPQHF
-	TRBV5-1	12	TRBJ1-2	-	TGCGCCAGCCAGGGCATCTTCGAGGGCTACACCTTC	CASQGIFEGYTF
-	TRBV20-1	11	TRBJ1-2	-	TGCAGTGCTAGAGGGGGCTATGGCTACACCTTC	CSARGGYGYTF
-	TRBV5-4	16	TRBJ1-1	few	TGTGCCAGCAGCGGTAAATCCGGGCCTCGGGGCACTGAAGCTTTCTTT	CASSGKSGPRGTEAFF
-	TRBV5-4	14	TRBJ1-2	few	TGTGCCAGCAGCTTACGGCAGGGAGGAGGCGGCTACACCTTC	CASSLRQGGGGYTF
-	TRBV19	17	TRBJ1-2	few	TGTGCCAGTAGTCTGTTAAACTCCGGGGGAAGCAACTATGGCTACACCTTC	CASSLLNSGGSNYGYTF
-	TRBV5-4	13	TRBJ1-2	few	TGTGCCAGCAGCCTCCGGACAGTCTATGGCTACACCTTC	CASSLRTVYGYTF
-	TRBV7-3	14	TRBJ2-5	few	TGTGCCAGCAGCAAGGACCAGAGGCAAGAGACCCAGTACTTC	CASSKDQRQETQYF
-	TRBV15	12	TRBJ2-5	few	TGTGCCACCAGCAGAGAGGGAGAGACCCAGTACTTC	CATSREGETQYF
TRBD2	TRBV28	12	TRBJ2-1	-	TGTGCCAGCAGTTTGCCGGGACTAGCCCAGTTCTTC	CASSLPGLAQFF
TRBD1	TRBV27	16	TRBJ2-7	few	TGTGCCAGCAGTAGGACCGGGACAGGGTGGAACTACGAGCAGTACTTC	CASSRTGTGWNYEQYF
-	TRBV5-5	14	TRBJ1-4	many	TGTGCCAGCAGCTTGAACAGGTGGGGTGAAAAACTGTTTTTT	CASSLNRWGEKLFF
-	TRBV6-1	13	TRBJ1-1	-	TGTGCCAGCAGTGTGACAGCCTATTCTGAAGCTTTCTTT	CASSVTAYSEAFF
-	TRBV13	12	TRBJ1-1	few	TGTGCCAGCAGCCTCGATAGGACTGAAGCTTTCTTT	CASSLDRTEAFF
TRBD2	TRBV9	15	TRBJ2-1	-	TGTGCCAGCAGCGTAGCAAGCGGGAGTAGGAATGAGCAGTTCTTC	CASSVASGSRNEQFF
-	TRBV6-5	13	TRBJ2-5	few	TGTGCCAGCAGACATGTGAGCCGAGAGACCCAGTACTTC	CASRHVSRETQYF
-	TRBV11-2	15	TRBJ1-1	few	TGTGCCAGCAGCGCCTTAGGCCAGGGGAACACTGAAGCTTTCTTT	CASSALGQGNTEAFF
-	TRBV5-8	15	TRBJ1-5	few	TGTGCCAGCAGCTTGGGGCCCGGGATCAATCAGCCCCAGCATTTT	CASSLGPGINQPQHF
TRBD2	TRBV5-1	16	TRBJ2-3	once	TGCGCCAGTAGCTTGGATACAGCGGGGGCCGGAGATACGCAGTATTTT	CASSLDTAGAGDTQYF
-	TRBV19	12	TRBJ2-5	-	TGTGCCAGTAGTAGCTACCAAGAGACCCAGTACTTC	CASSSYQETQYF
-	TRBV5-4	12	TRBJ2-1	many	TGTGCCAGCAGCCAACCGGACAGAGAGCAGTTCTTC	CASSQPDREQFF
-	TRBV5-5	16	TRBJ1-5	few	TGTGCCAGCAGCTTGCAGGTCCCGCACAGCAATCAGCCCCAGCATTTT	CASSLQVPHSNQPQHF
-	TRBV29-1	12	TRBJ1-2	many	TGCAGCGTTGCCTCCCTCGGCTATGGCTACACCTTC	CSVASLGYGYTF
-	TRBV19	13	TRBJ2-1	few	TGTGCCAGTAGTATAGATCTTAGCAGGGAGCAGTTCTTC	CASSIDLSREQFF
-	TRBV7-2	11	TRBJ2-7	many	TGTGCCAGCAGCTACCGCTACGAGCAGTACTTC	CASSYRYEQYF
-	TRBV15	15	TRBJ1-5	few	TGTGCCACCAGAAACCGGGAGGGCGGCGGTCAGCCCCAGCATTTT	CATRNREGGGQPQHF
TRBD1	TRBV2	14	TRBJ1-2	-	TGTGCCAGCAGTAAAGTCGACAGGGTGGGTGGCTACACCTTC	CASSKVDRVGGYTF
-	TRBV14	15	TRBJ2-3	-	TGTGCCAGCAGCCCGGCAGTTACACCCACAGATACGCAGTACTTT	CASSPAVTPTDTQYF
TRBD2	TRBV2	15	TRBJ2-5	-	TGTGCCAGCAAGGATTCTGCTAGCGGCCAAGAGACCCAGTACTTC	CASKDSASGQETQYF
-	TRBV2	12	TRBJ2-3	few	TGTGCCAGCAGAGAGAACACAGATACGCAGTATTTT	CASRENTDTQYF
TRBD1	TRBV7-9	17	TRBJ2-1	many	TGTGCCAGCAGCTTAGCGGGGAACAGGGGGCTCAACAATGAGCAGTTCTTC	CASSLAGNRGLNNEQFF
-	TRBV7-2	15	TRBJ2-3	-	TGTGCCAGCACCATGGGGGGGCTTGGGACAGATACGCAGTATTTT	CASTMGGLGTDTQYF
-	TRBV11-2	15	TRBJ1-2	-	TGTGCCAGCAGCTTATCGGGGGGCGCCTCGAGTGGCTACACCTTC	CASSLSGGASSGYTF
TRBD1	TRBV11-3	15	TRBJ1-4	few	TGTGCCAGCAGCTCGACAGGGAGTTCATATGAAAAACTGTTTTTT	CASSSTGSSYEKLFF
-	TRBV19	13	TRBJ2-2	few	TGTGCCAGTAGTATACAGAACACCGGGGAGCTGTTTTTT	CASSIQNTGELFF
TRBD1	TRBV2	17	TRBJ1-6	-	TGTGCCAGCAGTGAAATGCAGGGGGGGACTATAACTTCACCCCTCCACTTT	CASSEMQGGTITSPLHF
-	TRBV7-2	13	TRBJ1-4	-	TGTGCCAGCAGCTTAGTTACGAATGAAAAACTGTTTTTT	CASSLVTNEKLFF
-	TRBV9	13	TRBJ2-7	few	TGTGCCAGCAGCGAAGGGGAATGGACCCCTGCGTACTTC	CASSEGEWTPAYF
-	TRBV5-1	14	TRBJ1-4	-	TGCGCCAGCAGCTTGGGGTCAGTTAATGAAAAACTGTTTTTT	CASSLGSVNEKLFF
TRBD1	TRBV29-1	12	TRBJ2-5	few	TGCAGCGTGGACAGGGGATTAGAGACCCAGTACTTC	CSVDRGLETQYF
TRBD1	TRBV5-1	14	TRBJ1-2	-	TGCGCCAGCAGCTACCGGGACAGGGTTAATGGCTACACCTTC	CASSYRDRVNGYTF
TRBD1	TRBV2	15	TRBJ1-5	-	TGTGCCAGCAGTGTGGACAGGGCAGGAATGGGGCCCCAGCATTTT	CASSVDRAGMGPQHF
TRBD2	TRBV7-9	16	TRBJ2-1	few	TGTGCCAGCAGCTTCGGGTCTAGCGGGACGGACAATGAGCAGTTCTTC	CASSFGSSGTDNEQFF
-	TRBV2	12	TRBJ1-2	few	TGTGCCAGCGCCCCCGGGAAGGGTGGCTACACCTTC	CASAPGKGGYTF
TRBD1	TRBV30	15	TRBJ1-2	-	TGTGCCTGGAGTGTACGACCAGGGGGGGCCTATGGCTACACCTTC	CAWSVRPGGAYGYTF
TRBD1	TRBV15	15	TRBJ1-6	many	TGTGCCACCAGCAAGGACAGGGGAATGAATTCACCCCTCCACTTT	CATSKDRGMNSPLHF
-	TRBV5-5	14	TRBJ1-2	-	TGTGCCAGCAGCTTGGTTGTACACGGTCATGGCTACACCTTC	CASSLVVHGHGYTF
-	TRBV19	15	TRBJ2-5	many	TGTGCCAGTAGTATAGGATCGGGGGTTGGGGAGACCCAGTACTTC	CASSIGSGVGETQYF
-	TRBV7-2	12	TRBJ1-2	-	TGTGCCAGCAGCTTTCGGGCTTATGGCTACACCTTC	CASSFRAYGYTF